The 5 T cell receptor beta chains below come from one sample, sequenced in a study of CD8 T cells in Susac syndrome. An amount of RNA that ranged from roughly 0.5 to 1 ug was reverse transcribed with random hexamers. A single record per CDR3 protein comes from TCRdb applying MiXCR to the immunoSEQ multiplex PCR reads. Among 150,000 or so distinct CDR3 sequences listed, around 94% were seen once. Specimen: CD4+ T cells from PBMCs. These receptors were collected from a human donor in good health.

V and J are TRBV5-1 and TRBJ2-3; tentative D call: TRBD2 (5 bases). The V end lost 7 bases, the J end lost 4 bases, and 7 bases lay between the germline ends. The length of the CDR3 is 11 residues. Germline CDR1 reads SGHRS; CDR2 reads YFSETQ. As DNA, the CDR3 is TGCGCCAGCGAGGGTGCAGATACGCAGTATTTT. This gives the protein CASEGADTQYF.

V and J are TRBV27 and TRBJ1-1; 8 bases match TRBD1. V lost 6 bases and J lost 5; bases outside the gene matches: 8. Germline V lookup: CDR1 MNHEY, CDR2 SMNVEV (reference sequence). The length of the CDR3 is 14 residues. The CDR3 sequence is CASRRQGRETEAFF. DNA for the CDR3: TGTGCCAGCAGACGACAGGGGAGGGAAACTGAAGCTTTCTTT.

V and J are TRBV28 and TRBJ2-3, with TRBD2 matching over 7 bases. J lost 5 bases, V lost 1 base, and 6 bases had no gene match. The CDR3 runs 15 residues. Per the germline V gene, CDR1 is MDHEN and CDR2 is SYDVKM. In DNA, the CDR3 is TGTGCCAGCAGTTTATTCACGGGGGGAATAGATACGCAGTATTTT. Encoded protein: CASSLFTGGIDTQYF.

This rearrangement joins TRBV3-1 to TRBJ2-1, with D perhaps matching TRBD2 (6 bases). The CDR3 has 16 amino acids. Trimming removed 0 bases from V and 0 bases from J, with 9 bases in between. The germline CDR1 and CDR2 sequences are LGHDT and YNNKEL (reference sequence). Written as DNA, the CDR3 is TGTGCCAGCAGCCAAGATAGGCGGGGCTCCTACAATGAGCAGTTCTTC. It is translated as CASSQDRRGSYNEQFF.

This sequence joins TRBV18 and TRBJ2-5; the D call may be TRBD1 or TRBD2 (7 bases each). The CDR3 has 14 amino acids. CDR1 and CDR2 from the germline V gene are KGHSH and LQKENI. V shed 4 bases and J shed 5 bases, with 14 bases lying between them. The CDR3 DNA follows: TGTGCCAGCTCACTCCGACAGGGAGGGGAGACCCAGTACTTC. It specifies CASSLRQGGETQYF.